The 6 T cell receptor beta chains below all came from one sample that was sequenced in a study of cytomegalovirus exposure and HLA in healthy donors. This PCR relied on a set of 60 Vbeta primers and 13 Jbeta primers. The method was immunoSEQ multiplex PCR; TCRdb's version includes in-frame clones alone and lacks a portion of them. The repertoire holds more than 90,000 clones, with approximately 80% as singletons. The sample comprised PBMCs. All receptors come from a woman aged 40 to 49 in good health and CMV-seronegative.

This clone was found once. Within the sample, other DNA sequences also encode this same CDR3. The gene calls are TRBV6-4 and TRBJ2-3; 9 bases match TRBD2. After removal of 2 bases from V and 1 base from J, the junction contained 4 bases not matched to a gene. Per germline, CDR1 MRHNA and CDR2 SNTAGT. The CDR3 is 16 amino acids. As DNA, the CDR3 is TGTGCCAGCAGTGACCGGGCGGGAGGGGGCACAGATACGCAGTATTTT. As protein: CASSDRAGGGTDTQYF.

About this clone: A junction end diverges from the germline sequence, so it may reflect a read error. The chain has TRBV11-3 and TRBJ2-5; no clear D. The CDR3 sequence is 15 residues long. Germline-derived CDR1 and CDR2 are SGHNT and YENEEA. CDR3 coding DNA: TGTGCCAGCGGCTTACTGACATCAGTGAAAGAGACCCAGTACTTC. It yields the protein CASGLLTSVKETQYF. The full variable domain, rest sourced from reference TRBV11-3 and TRBJ2-5, is EAGVVQSPRYKIIEKKQPVAFWCNPISGHNTLYWYLQNLGQGPELLIRYENEEAVDDSQLPKDRFSAERLKGVDSTLKIQPAELGDSAVYLCASGLLTSVKETQYFGPGTRLLVL.

V usage is TRBV5-1 and J usage is TRBJ1-3, with TRBD1 matching 7 bases. This CDR3 contains 15 residues. V dropped 4 bases and J dropped 4; count of bases not matched to a gene: 8. Germline loops: CDR1 SGHRS, CDR2 YFSETQ. The CDR3 bases are TGCGCCAGCAGCAAGCGGACAGGTGGAGGAAACACCATATATTTT. Translated: CASSKRTGGGNTIYF.

The chain has TRBV28 and TRBJ2-1; 13 bases match TRBD2. Trimming removed 5 bases from V and 9 bases from J; junction bases left unmatched: 7. Germline V lookup: CDR1 MDHEN, CDR2 SYDVKM. CDR3 length: 15 amino acids. The CDR3: CASSIGLAGAGEQFF. For the CDR3, the DNA is TGTGCCAGCAGTATAGGACTAGCGGGGGCGGGTGAGCAGTTCTTC.

The V call is TRBV19, the J call TRBJ1-2, with a weak D call TRBD1 (6 bases). This CDR3 region has 15 residues. V gave up 8 bases and J gave up 0 bases, with 16 bases separating them. Germline CDR1 LNHDA, CDR2 SQIVND (reference sequence). The CDR3 DNA reads TGTGCCAGTCTCCCCCTTGACAGGCCTAACTATGGCTACACCTTC. This codes for CASLPLDRPNYGYTF.

This sequence joins TRBV6-5 and TRBJ2-1, with 7 bases lining up with TRBD2. Germline values: CDR1 MNHEY, CDR2 SVGAGI. V lost 6 bases, J lost 10 bases, and 15 bases stayed unmatched. The CDR3 totals 15 residues. CDR3 residues: CASSYTGLSRKEQFF. CDR3 in DNA: TGTGCCAGCAGCTATACGGGACTATCTAGGAAGGAGCAGTTCTTC.